The clone carrying this T cell receptor (beta chain) occurred many times. Disease duration under 2 months; hyperthyroidism patients were aged 18 to 65. Based on clinical symptoms, serum thyroxine and TRAb, thyroid ultrasound and orbital computed tomography, diagnoses were reached. Isolation of PBMCs was performed on 8.5 to 10 ml fresh peripheral blood. Amplification of TCR beta CDR3 regions used RNA as the template. Primed by the HTBI set, a first-round RT-PCR was run on the TCR CDR3. TCRdb used MiXCR to reprocess the multiplex PCR reads, holding one entry per CDR3 protein. The sample lists approximately 370,000 distinct CDR3 sequences; about a sixth were seen once. The sample comes from a study of T cells in Graves' hyperthyroidism and ophthalmopathy. The CDR3 is 16 residues long. The V end was cut by 4 bases, the J end by 3 bases, with 18 bases between. Germline CDR1 reads MNHEY; CDR2 reads SMNVEV (reference sequence).

V gene TRBV27 combines with J gene TRBJ1-1; the D gene is possibly TRBD1 (5 bases). The material sequenced was blood. The TCR was taken from a woman aged 25-40 years with Graves' hyperthyroidism that later progressed to Graves' ophthalmopathy. CDR3 amino acids: CASSSISGIRDTEAFF. CDR3 sequence (DNA): TGTGCCAGCAGTTCGATTTCAGGGATCCGAGACACTGAAGCTTTCTTT.